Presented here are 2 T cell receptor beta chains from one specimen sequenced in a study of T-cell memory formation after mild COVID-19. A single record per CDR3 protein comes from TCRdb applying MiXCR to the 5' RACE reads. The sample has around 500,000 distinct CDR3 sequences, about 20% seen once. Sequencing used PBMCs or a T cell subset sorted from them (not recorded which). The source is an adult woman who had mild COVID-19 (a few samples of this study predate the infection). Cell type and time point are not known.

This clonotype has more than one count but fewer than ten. The CDR3 sequence is CASSFQGQGTTYEQYF. The CDR3 nucleotides read TGCGCCAGCAGCTTCCAGGGACAGGGAACCACCTACGAGCAGTACTTC. V gene TRBV5-1 combines with J gene TRBJ2-7; TRBD1 matches 9 bases. Germline V gives CDR1 SGHRS, CDR2 YFSETQ. V was pared by 2 bases and J by 2 bases, with 8 bases of the junction left unmatched. The CDR3 has 16 amino acids.

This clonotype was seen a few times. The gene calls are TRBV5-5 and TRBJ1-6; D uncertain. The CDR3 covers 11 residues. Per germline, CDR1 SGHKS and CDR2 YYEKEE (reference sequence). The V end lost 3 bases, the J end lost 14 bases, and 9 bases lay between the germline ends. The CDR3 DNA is TGTGCCAGCAGCTCACCTCGGGCCCTCCACTTT. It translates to CASSSPRALHF.